The 29 T cell receptor beta chains in this list originate from one sample, sequenced in a study of T cell responses to AZD1222 COVID-19 vaccine. Using immunoSEQ multiplex PCR, the repertoire was profiled, and TCRdb retains in-frame clones only, with some absent. The table has fewer than 90,000 clones, 70% to 90% seen once. Material: peripheral blood, obtained 28 days after the second AZD1222 dose. The receptors originated from an adult who received the AZD1222 COVID-19 vaccine.

The chain is built from TRBV7-6 and TRBJ2-5, with D perhaps matching TRBD1 (6 bases). Germline lookup yields CDR1 SGHVS and CDR2 FNYEAQ. The CDR3 extends over 14 amino acids. Deletions cut 2 bases from V and 4 bases from J, with 11 bases between. In DNA, the CDR3 is TGTGCCAGCAGCTTAAGGCCCAGGGGAGAGACCCAGTACTTC. Protein sequence: CASSLRPRGETQYF.

CDR3 coding DNA: TGCGCCAGCATCCAGGGGACAAATCCCTTCTTT. Translated, it gives CASIQGTNPFF. This rearrangement joins TRBV23-1 to TRBJ1-1, with D maybe TRBD1 (6 bases). TRBV23-1 is an ORF, and what it does is uncertain. The CDR3 length is 11 residues. The V end lost 7 bases, the J end lost 14 bases, and 17 bases lay between the germline ends.

This sequence joins TRBV6-2 or TRBV6-3 and TRBJ2-2, with D hard to call. Trimming took 2 bases from V and 4 from J, leaving 11 bases between them. The V gene's germline CDR1 is MNHEY and CDR2 SVGEGT. This CDR3 has 15 amino acids. CDR3 region: CASSYIGPTTGELFF. The CDR3 DNA sequence: TGTGCCAGCAGTTACATCGGGCCGACCACCGGGGAGCTGTTTTTT.

This clone has only a few counts. This rearrangement joins TRBV19 to TRBJ1-1; 8 bases are a match to TRBD1. Germline values: CDR1 LNHDA, CDR2 SQIVND (reference sequence). CDR3 length: 14 residues. With 0 bases clipped from V and 7 bases from J, the junction kept 4 bases outside the gene matches. DNA of the CDR3: TGTGCCAGTAGTATAGATTTCGGGACAGGTGAAGCTTTCTTT. As protein: CASSIDFGTGEAFF. Variable domain in full (rest from reference TRBV19 and TRBJ1-1): DGGITQSPKYLFRKEGQNVTLSCEQNLNHDAMYWYRQDPGQGLRLIYYSQIVNDFQKGDIAEGYSVSREKKESFPLTVTSAQKNPTAFYLCASSIDFGTGEAFFGQGTRLTVV.

The rearrangement uses TRBV5-1 and TRBJ2-2; tentatively, D is TRBD1 or TRBD2 (5 bases each). This CDR3 is 14 amino acids long. V was cut by 6 bases and J by 4 bases, with 13 bases left in between. Looked up from germline, CDR1 is SGHRS and CDR2 is YFSETQ. CDR3 in amino acids: CASTSSGGTGELFF. Written as DNA, the CDR3 is TGCGCCAGCACCTCAAGTGGGGGCACCGGGGAGCTGTTTTTT.

With regard to this clone: One end of the junction fails to match germline, which may point to a read error. The chain combines TRBV5-1 with TRBJ2-1; D unclear. This CDR3 has 13 residues. The germline gives CDR1 SGHRS, CDR2 YFSETQ. CDR3 in amino acids: CASSLNSNNEQFF. In DNA form, the CDR3 reads TGCGCCAGCAGCTTGAACTCCAACAATGAGCAGTTCTTC. Full variable domain (rest looked up from reference TRBV5-1 and TRBJ2-1): KAGVTQTPRYLIKTRGQQVTLSCSPISGHRSVSWYQQTPGQGLQFLFEYFSETQRNKGNFPGRFSGRQFSNSRSEMNVSTLELGDSALYLCASSLNSNNEQFFGPGTRLTVL.

The rearrangement uses TRBV5-5 and TRBJ1-6; D is unresolved. From germline, CDR1 is SGHKS and CDR2 YYEKEE (reference sequence). V was cut by 2 bases and J by 0 bases, with 6 bases left in between. The CDR3 spans 15 residues. The chain's CDR3 is CASSFGSSYNSPLHF. The CDR3 DNA follows: TGTGCCAGCAGCTTTGGGAGCTCCTATAATTCACCCCTCCACTTT.

V and J are TRBV18 and TRBJ1-3, with D hard to call. V shed 3 bases and J shed 3 bases, with 9 bases lying between them. Germline loops: CDR1 KGHSH, CDR2 LQKENI. This CDR3 is built from 14 residues. The CDR3 region is CASSPDGDGNTIYF. CDR3 nucleotide sequence: TGTGCCAGCTCACCCGACGGGGATGGAAACACCATATATTTT.

This chain connects TRBV18 to TRBJ2-7, with D perhaps TRBD2 (5 bases). This CDR3 is 14 amino acids long. Germline CDR1 is KGHSH and CDR2 is LQKENI. Trimming removed 4 bases at V and 5 bases at J, with 15 bases between. CDR3 DNA sequence: TGTGCCAGCTCACAACCGGGAAGGGTTCACGAGCAGTACTTC. Protein: CASSQPGRVHEQYF.

V is TRBV3-1 (or the pseudogene TRBV3-2) and J is TRBJ2-2; 8 bases line up with TRBD2. V dropped 3 bases and J dropped 6; count of bases not matched to a gene: 9. The CDR3 is 16 amino acids. Germline V gene sequence: CDR1 LGHDT, CDR2 YNNKEL (reference sequence). The CDR3 loop is CASSQTAPTSAGELFF. As DNA, the CDR3 is TGTGCCAGCAGCCAGACCGCACCGACTAGCGCCGGGGAGCTGTTTTTT.

The CDR3 reads CASSYSLGGDSGTF. The CDR3 DNA reads as TGTGCCAGCAGTTACTCTTTGGGCGGGGACTCGGGCACCTTC. The chain couples TRBV6-5 to TRBJ1-2; tentatively, D is TRBD1 (5 bases). CDR1 is MNHEY, CDR2 SVGAGI, per germline. This CDR3 comprises 14 residues. Trimming pared 0 bases from V and 13 bases from J, leaving 18 bases between.

The V gene is TRBV6-5, the J gene TRBJ1-1; 7 nucleotides align to TRBD1. J lost 1 base, V lost 6 bases, and 2 bases had no gene match. Per germline, CDR1 MNHEY and CDR2 SVGAGI. The CDR3 has 13 amino acids. The DNA of the CDR3 is TGTGCCAGCAGGCCAGGGGGGAACACTGAAGCTTTCTTT. Translation gives CASRPGGNTEAFF.

The V and J genes are TRBV30 and TRBJ1-6; D remains unclear. CDR3 length: 14 amino acids. The V gene's germline CDR1 is GTSNPN and CDR2 SVGIG (reference sequence). V was shortened by 1 base and J by 6 bases, with 10 bases between the two germline ends. This CDR3 is CAWSEGGLNSPLHF. The CDR3 DNA reads TGTGCCTGGAGTGAGGGAGGACTTAATTCACCCCTCCACTTT. The full variable domain, in which reference TRBV30 and TRBJ1-6 provide the parts outside the CDR3, is SQTIHQWPATLVQPVGSPLSLECTVEGTSNPNLYWYRQAAGRGLQLLFYSVGIGQISSEVPQNLSASRPQDRQFILSSKKLLLSDSGFYLCAWSEGGLNSPLHFGNGTRLTVT.

The chain is built from TRBV5-5 and TRBJ2-7, with TRBD1 matching 9 bases. In germline, CDR1 is SGHKS, CDR2 YYEKEE (reference sequence). The CDR3 runs to 14 residues. The V and J ends lost 0 bases and 3 bases, in that order; junction bases with no gene match: 1. The CDR3 nucleotides are TGTGCCAGCAGCTTGGACAGGGGGCTCTACGAGCAGTACTTC. It yields the protein CASSLDRGLYEQYF.

The chain links TRBV6-2 or TRBV6-3 to TRBJ2-7, with D uncertain. Germline-derived CDR1 and CDR2 are MNHEY and SVGEGT. Trimming removed 4 bases at V and 7 bases at J, with 8 bases between. This CDR3 is built from 11 residues. CDR3 in amino acids: CASSSTWEQYF. The DNA for the CDR3 is TGTGCCAGCAGTTCAACTTGGGAGCAGTACTTC.

The J gene is TRBJ2-2, the V gene TRBV7-2; D not resolved. The CDR3 is 13 residues long. Germline V lookup: CDR1 SGHTA, CDR2 FQGNSA. V shed 2 bases and J shed 8 bases, with 9 bases lying between them. CDR3 region: CASSLTIMGELFF. CDR3 DNA: TGTGCCAGCAGCTTAACGATCATGGGGGAGCTGTTTTTT. Full variable domain (rest looked up from reference TRBV7-2 and TRBJ2-2): GAGVSQSPSNKVTEKGKDVELRCDPISGHTALYWYRQSLGQGLEFLIYFQGNSAPDKSGLPSDRFSAERTGGSVSTLTIQRTQQEDSAVYLCASSLTIMGELFFGEGSRLTVL.

The chain recombines TRBV11-2 with TRBJ2-1; 11 nucleotides agree with TRBD1. CDR1 and CDR2 from the germline V gene are SGHAT and FQNNGV. CDR3 length: 20 amino acids. After removal of 0 bases from V and 7 bases from J, the junction contained 17 bases not matched to a gene. The CDR3 DNA sequence: TGTGCCAGCAGCTTAGATCCCCGATTAACCGGGACAGGGGGAAGGAATGAGCAGTTCTTC. This gives the protein CASSLDPRLTGTGGRNEQFF.

The chain is built from TRBV7-6 and TRBJ2-3, with a weak D call TRBD1 (5 bases). CDR3 length: 16 residues. Germline V CDR1 and CDR2: SGHVS, FNYEAQ. V shed 1 base and J shed 2 bases, with 13 bases lying between them. The CDR3 coding sequence is TGTGCCAGCAGCTTAGAGGGCAGGGCGTACACAGATACGCAGTATTTT. It codes for CASSLEGRAYTDTQYF. Supplemented by reference TRBV7-6 and TRBJ2-3, the full variable domain reads GAGVSQSPRYKVTKRGQDVALRCDPISGHVSLYWYRQALGQGPEFLTYFNYEAQQDKSGLPNDRFSAERPEGSISTLTIQRTEQRDSAMYRCASSLEGRAYTDTQYFGPGTRLTVL.

The chain links TRBV25-1 to TRBJ1-2; D may be TRBD1 (6 bases). V lost 4 bases and J 2 bases, leaving 14 bases between the germline ends. This CDR3 is 15 amino acids long. The germline V gene encodes CDR1 MGHDK and CDR2 SYGVNS. The DNA for the CDR3 is TGTGCCAGCAGTGGCGGAGCAGGGGCCAACTATGGCTACACCTTC. This encodes CASSGGAGANYGYTF.

V usage is TRBV11-2 and J usage is TRBJ2-1; TRBD2 agrees at 12 bases. Germline lookup yields CDR1 SGHAT and CDR2 FQNNGV. The V gene end was trimmed by 5 bases and the J gene end by 8 bases; junction bases not matched to a gene: 10. This CDR3 contains 16 residues. As DNA, the CDR3 is TGTGCCAGCAGCCCACTAGCGGGAGGCCTCTGGGATGAGCAGTTCTTC. Residues: CASSPLAGGLWDEQFF. Full variable domain (missing parts from reference TRBV11-2 and TRBJ2-1): EAGVAQSPRYKIIEKRQSVAFWCNPISGHATLYWYQQILGQGPKLLIQFQNNGVVDDSQLPKDRFSAERLKGVDSTLKIQPAKLEDSAVYLCASSPLAGGLWDEQFFGPGTRLTVL.

J is TRBJ2-7 and V is TRBV28; no clear D gene. This CDR3 contains 12 residues. The V end was cut by 7 bases, the J end by 3 bases, with 10 bases between. Per germline, CDR1 MDHEN and CDR2 SYDVKM. Here the CDR3 DNA reads TGTGCCAGCACCACGACGGGCTACGAGCAGTACTTC. It codes for CASTTTGYEQYF.

The CDR3 DNA follows: TGTGCCATCACCCCGGAGGAGGGACAGGGCGAAGTAAGCTCCTACGAGCAGTACTTC. Its translation is CAITPEEGQGEVSSYEQYF. V gene TRBV10-3 combines with J gene TRBJ2-7, with TRBD1 identical over 9 bases. The germline CDR1 and CDR2 sequences are ENHRY and SYGVKD. This CDR3 region has 19 residues. Losses at the gene ends were 7 bases for V and 0 bases for J; bases not matched to a gene: 19.

The rearrangement links TRBV27 to TRBJ2-2; 8 nucleotides align to TRBD2. Germline V gene lookup returns CDR1 MNHEY and CDR2 SMNVEV (reference sequence). V shed 3 bases, J shed 4 bases, and the junction held 7 bases outside the gene matches. CDR3 size: 16 residues. The CDR3: CASSLPPAGATGELFF. In DNA form, the CDR3 reads TGTGCCAGCAGTTTGCCCCCAGCGGGAGCCACCGGGGAGCTGTTTTTT.

This clone turned up a few times. The CDR3 sequence: CASSDQGSVSNQPQHF. The CDR3, as DNA: TGTGCCAGCAGTGACCAGGGATCCGTAAGCAATCAGCCCCAGCATTTT. The V gene is TRBV2, the J gene TRBJ1-5; weak D call: TRBD1 (5 bases). Deletions cut 3 bases from V and 1 base from J, with 13 bases between. Germline CDR1 and CDR2: SNHLY and FYNNEI. The CDR3 length is 16 residues.

The chain combines TRBV7-9 with TRBJ2-5, with 7 bases matching TRBD1. CDR3 length: 14 amino acids. J gave up 5 bases and V 5 bases, and 8 bases lay outside the gene matches. Germline V lookup: CDR1 SEHNR, CDR2 FQNEAQ (reference sequence). The CDR3 nucleotides are TGTGCCAGCAGCGACAGGGTAATGCGGGAGACCCAGTACTTC. Its protein product is CASSDRVMRETQYF.

The CDR3 reads CASRDRGQGRYEQYF. The DNA for the CDR3 is TGTGCCAGCAGGGATCGGGGACAGGGCCGCTACGAGCAGTACTTC. This rearrangement joins TRBV6-5 to TRBJ2-7; TRBD1 matches 9 bases. CDR1 and CDR2 (germline): MNHEY, SVGAGI. V lost 6 bases, J lost 3 bases, and 9 bases stayed unmatched. The CDR3 extends over 15 amino acids.

The chain is built from TRBV7-2 and TRBJ2-7; 8 bases agree with TRBD1. Unmatched junction bases numbered 9, after V lost 2 bases and J lost 3 bases. Germline V gene data show CDR1 as SGHTA and CDR2 as FQGNSA. The CDR3 contains 16 residues. DNA of the CDR3: TGTGCCAGCAGCTTATGGGGAACCGGGACAGGCTACGAGCAGTACTTC. Its translation: CASSLWGTGTGYEQYF.

The chain uses TRBV19 and TRBJ1-1, with 10 nucleotides matching TRBD1. The CDR3 is 14 residues long. V lost 6 bases and J lost 5; bases outside the gene matches: 6. Germline lookup yields CDR1 LNHDA and CDR2 SQIVND (reference sequence). CDR3 amino acids: CASSLGTGVTEAFF. The CDR3 DNA reads as TGTGCCAGTAGCCTCGGGACAGGGGTTACTGAAGCTTTCTTT. The variable domain in full, completed from reference TRBV19 and TRBJ1-1, reads DGGITQSPKYLFRKEGQNVTLSCEQNLNHDAMYWYRQDPGQGLRLIYYSQIVNDFQKGDIAEGYSVSREKKESFPLTVTSAQKNPTAFYLCASSLGTGVTEAFFGQGTRLTVV.

The chain uses TRBV7-2 and TRBJ2-6, with 12 positions matching TRBD2. Per germline, CDR1 SGHTA and CDR2 FQGNSA. The CDR3 length is 18 residues. The ends lost 5 bases at V and 4 bases at J; junction bases unmatched: 9. In DNA form, the CDR3 reads TGTGCCAGCAGCAAAAGGACTAGCGGGGCGGGCGGGGCCAACGTCCTGACTTTC. This codes for CASSKRTSGAGGANVLTF.